This T cell receptor beta chain was identified in a study of T cell repertoires in cytomegalovirus infection. General study points: Within the response measured ex vivo, HLA-C-restricted CMV-specific TCR beta clonotypes were dominant.

Via MiXCR, TCRdb re-called the reads, giving one row per CDR3 protein. The sample yields fewer than 25,000 distinct CDR3 sequences, 20% to 25% seen once. With respect to this clonotype: The target antigen is unknown.

The germline gives CDR1 MNHGY, CDR2 SAAAGT. V gave up 0 bases and J gave up 4 bases; unmatched junction bases: 9. This CDR3 has 17 amino acids. This chain uses TRBV6-8 with TRBJ2-1; TRBD2 aligns across 7 bases. The sequence derives from a human donor in good health (CMV status not recorded). Some clones in this sample may be carry-over from other donors' samples. This specimen consisted of CD8+ T cells from cultured PBMCs, obtained from culture after CMV antigen stimulation. CDR3 DNA sequence: TGTGCCAGCAGTTACTCGATAGAGCGGGGCCTTTACAATGAGCAGTTCTTC. Amino acids: CASSYSIERGLYNEQFF.